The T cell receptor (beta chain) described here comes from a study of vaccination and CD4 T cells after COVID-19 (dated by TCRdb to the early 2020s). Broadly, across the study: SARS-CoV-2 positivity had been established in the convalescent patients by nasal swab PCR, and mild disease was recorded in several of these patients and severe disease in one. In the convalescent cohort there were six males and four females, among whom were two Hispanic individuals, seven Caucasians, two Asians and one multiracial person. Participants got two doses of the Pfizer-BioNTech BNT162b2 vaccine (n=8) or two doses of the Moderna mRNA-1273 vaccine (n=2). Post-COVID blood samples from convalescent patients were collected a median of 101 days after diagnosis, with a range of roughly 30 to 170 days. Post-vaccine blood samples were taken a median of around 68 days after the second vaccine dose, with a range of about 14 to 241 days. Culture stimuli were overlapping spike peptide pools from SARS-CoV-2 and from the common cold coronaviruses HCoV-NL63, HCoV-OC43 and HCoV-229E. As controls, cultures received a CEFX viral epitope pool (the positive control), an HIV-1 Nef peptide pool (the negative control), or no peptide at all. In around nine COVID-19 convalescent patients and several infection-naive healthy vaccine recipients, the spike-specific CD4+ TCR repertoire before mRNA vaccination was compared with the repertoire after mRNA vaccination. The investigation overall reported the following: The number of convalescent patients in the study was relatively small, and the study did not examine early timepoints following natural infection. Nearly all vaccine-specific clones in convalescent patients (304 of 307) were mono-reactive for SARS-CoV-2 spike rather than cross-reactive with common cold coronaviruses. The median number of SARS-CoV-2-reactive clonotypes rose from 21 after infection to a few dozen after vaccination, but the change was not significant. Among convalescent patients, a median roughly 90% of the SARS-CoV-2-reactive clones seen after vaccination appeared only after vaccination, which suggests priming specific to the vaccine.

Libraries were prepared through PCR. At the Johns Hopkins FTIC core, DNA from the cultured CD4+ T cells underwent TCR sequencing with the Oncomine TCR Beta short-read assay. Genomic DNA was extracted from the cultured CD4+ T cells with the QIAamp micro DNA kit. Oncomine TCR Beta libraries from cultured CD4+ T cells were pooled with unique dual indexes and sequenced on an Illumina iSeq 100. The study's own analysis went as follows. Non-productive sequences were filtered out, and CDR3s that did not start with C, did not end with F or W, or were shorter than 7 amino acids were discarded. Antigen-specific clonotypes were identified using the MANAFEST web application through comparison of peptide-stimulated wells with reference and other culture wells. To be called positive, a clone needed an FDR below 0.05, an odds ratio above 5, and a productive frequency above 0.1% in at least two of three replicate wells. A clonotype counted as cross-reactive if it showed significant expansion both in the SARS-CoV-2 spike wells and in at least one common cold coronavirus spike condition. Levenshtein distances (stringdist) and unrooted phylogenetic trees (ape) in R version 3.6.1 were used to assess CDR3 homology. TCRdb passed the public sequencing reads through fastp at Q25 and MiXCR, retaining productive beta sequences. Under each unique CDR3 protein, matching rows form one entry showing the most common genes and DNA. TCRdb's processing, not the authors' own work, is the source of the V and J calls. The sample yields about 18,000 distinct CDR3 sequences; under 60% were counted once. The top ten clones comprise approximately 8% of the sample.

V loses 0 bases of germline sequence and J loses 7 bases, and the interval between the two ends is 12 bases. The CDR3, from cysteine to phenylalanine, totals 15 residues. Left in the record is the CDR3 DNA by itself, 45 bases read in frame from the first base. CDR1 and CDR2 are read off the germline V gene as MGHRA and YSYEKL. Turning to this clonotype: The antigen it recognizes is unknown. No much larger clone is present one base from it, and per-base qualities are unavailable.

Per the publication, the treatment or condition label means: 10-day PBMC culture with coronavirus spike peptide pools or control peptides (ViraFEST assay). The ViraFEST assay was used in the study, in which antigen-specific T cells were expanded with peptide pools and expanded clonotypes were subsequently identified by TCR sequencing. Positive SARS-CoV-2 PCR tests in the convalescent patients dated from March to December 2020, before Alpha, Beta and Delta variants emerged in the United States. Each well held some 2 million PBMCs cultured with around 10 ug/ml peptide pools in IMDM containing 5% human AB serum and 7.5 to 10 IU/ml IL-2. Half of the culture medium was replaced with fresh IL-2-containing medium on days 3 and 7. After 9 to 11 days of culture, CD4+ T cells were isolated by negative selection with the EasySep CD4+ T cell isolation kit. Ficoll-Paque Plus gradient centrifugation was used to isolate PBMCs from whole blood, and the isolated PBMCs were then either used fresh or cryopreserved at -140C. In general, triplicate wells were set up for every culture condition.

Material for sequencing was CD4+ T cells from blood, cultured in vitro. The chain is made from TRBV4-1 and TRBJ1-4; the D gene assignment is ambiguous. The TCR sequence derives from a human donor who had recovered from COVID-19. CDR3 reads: CASSQDTGWVEKLFF. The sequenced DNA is TGCGCCAGCAGCCAAGATACGGGGTGGGTTGAAAAACTGTTTTTT.